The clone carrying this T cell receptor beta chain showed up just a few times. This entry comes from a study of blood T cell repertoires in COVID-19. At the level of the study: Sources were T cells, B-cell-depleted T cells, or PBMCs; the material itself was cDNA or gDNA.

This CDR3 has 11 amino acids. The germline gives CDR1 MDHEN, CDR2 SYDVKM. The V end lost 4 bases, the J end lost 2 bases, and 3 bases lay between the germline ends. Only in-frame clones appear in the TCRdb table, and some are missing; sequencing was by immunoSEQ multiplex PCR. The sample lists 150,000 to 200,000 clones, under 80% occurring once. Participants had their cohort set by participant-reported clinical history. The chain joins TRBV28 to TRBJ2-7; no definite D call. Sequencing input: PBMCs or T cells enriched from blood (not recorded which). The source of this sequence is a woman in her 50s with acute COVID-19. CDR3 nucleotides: TGTGCCAGCAGTTCAGCCTACGAGCAGTACGTC. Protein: CASSSAYEQYV.